The subject of this entry is one T cell receptor beta chain. The sample is drawn from a study of blood T cell repertoires in COVID-19. Study overall: There were acute and convalescent COVID-19 samples, and they came from the United States, Italy and Spain. The analysed material was cDNA or gDNA that came from T cells, B-cell-depleted T cells, or PBMCs.

Clones were read by immunoSEQ multiplex PCR, and TCRdb kept only the in-frame ones, dropping some. This sample has roughly 120,000 clones, with around 80% found just once. The specimen was peripheral blood. This TCR derives from a man aged 65-85 years with acute or convalescent COVID-19.

The CDR3: CASSYSGIGYEQYF. The CDR3 coding sequence is TGTGCCAGCAGCTATAGCGGGATAGGCTACGAGCAGTACTTC. The chain uses TRBV28 and TRBJ2-7, with TRBD2 matching 8 bases. Germline CDR1 MDHEN, CDR2 SYDVKM. CDR3 length: 14 residues. After removal of 6 bases from V and 3 bases from J, the junction contained 7 bases not matched to a gene.